This T cell receptor (beta chain) derives from a study of T cell responses to AZD1222 COVID-19 vaccine (dated by TCRdb to the early 2020s). Regarding the research as a whole: TCR sequencing covered over 230 trial participants: 200 to 220 given two doses of AZD1222 and 26 given two doses of MenACWY control vaccine. Trial participants were enrolled by age into 18-55, 56-69 and 70-plus year subgroups, with roughly 160, 29 and 62 TCR-sequenced participants respectively.

Overall results and qualifications from the work: Vaccine-associated CD4 TCRs spanned the whole spike protein, with dominant responses in regions 160-218 and 743-854. A significant rise in spike-specific TCR breadth and depth was observed after two AZD1222 doses relative to day 0 and relative to MenACWY recipients. Only five to seven AZD1222 recipients were SARS-CoV-2 seropositive at baseline, limiting conclusions about previously exposed vaccinees. Most participants were white British and females outnumbered males, and the authors suggested that clonal diversity may have been underestimated. The 56-69-year group was small, and its depth increase did not reach significance, likely because of low power. Because no day 14 peak-response samples were available, repertoires were characterized only after the peak T cell response. Nearly half of unique spike-specific TCRs reportedly recognized epitopes outside regions mutated in the B.1.351 and B.1.1.7 variants.

V is pruned by 0 bases and J by 15 bases, leaving 8 bases of the junction without a gene match. Including cysteine and phenylalanine, the CDR3 has 14 amino acids. Kept here is only the CDR3 DNA, which spans 42 bases and is read in frame from base 1. CDR1 and CDR2 are drawn from the germline V gene: LGHNA, YSLEER. Interpreted using the paper, the time point label stands for: about 28 days (+/-7) after the second vaccine dose. AZD1222 recipients with second doses at about 4 weeks or about 12 weeks were pooled, because spike-specific TCR depth and breadth did not differ between schedules. Vaccinee samples were obtained from the UK trials COV001 and COV002, which included a single-blind randomized controlled phase 2/3 trial of AZD1222 (ChAdOx1 nCoV-19) in healthy adults. Trial participant PBMC samples were collected at day 0 and day 28 after the second dose for TCRbeta chain sequencing. Regarding this clone: The target of this receptor is not known. Base qualities are not recorded, but no much larger clone differs from it by a single base.

The CDR3 regions of human TCRbeta chains were analyzed by immunosequencing. The authors' pipeline ran thus. Repertoire TCRs were matched against a reference library of SARS-CoV-2-specific TCRs generated with the MIRA antigen-specificity platform. Breadth was defined as the fraction of unique TCRs that were SARS-CoV-2-associated. Depth was defined as the fraction of total T cells that were SARS-CoV-2-associated. Each spike-specific TCR was assigned to its reactive spike region and to a CD4 or CD8 class using the MIRA data. Log10-transformed breadth and depth values were compared by one-way ANOVA with Sidak's multiple comparisons tests. TCRdb's version of the immuneACCESS table is confined to in-frame rearrangements and falls short of the full clone set. An unresolved V gene accounts for under half of the shortfall where checked; the remainder is of unknown origin. That table gives V, J and clone size, and the DNA gave D and trimming. Counted in this sample were 150,000 to 200,000 clones; roughly 94% of them appeared once. 1.3% of the sample is in the top ten clones.

Specimen: peripheral blood, collected 28 days after the second AZD1222 dose. The receptor was isolated from an adult who received the AZD1222 COVID-19 vaccine. The chain couples TRBV4-3 to TRBJ2-1; the central 10 bases match TRBD2. The encoded CDR3 is CASSQDQQREGLFF. DNA sequence: TGCGCCAGCAGCCAAGATCAGCAGCGGGAGGGCTTGTTCTTC.